This T cell receptor (beta chain) was profiled in a study of T cell responses to AZD1222 COVID-19 vaccine. Study-level background: Second-dose intervals of approximately 4 or approximately 12 weeks were pooled.

General study points: Repertoires were sampled only after the peak T cell response. It should be noted that donors were predominantly white British and more often female, and clonal diversity was possibly underestimated.

Libraries were prepared by immunoSEQ multiplex PCR; TCRdb keeps only in-frame clonotypes and omits some of them. In the table there are roughly 100,000 clones, about four fifths of which are singletons. Concerning this clone: The antigen is unknown.

CDR3 size: 15 residues. V lost 3 bases and J 5 bases, leaving 16 bases between the germline ends. Germline lookup yields CDR1 LGHNA and CDR2 YSLEER. The starting material was peripheral blood, obtained on day 0 of AZD1222 vaccination. The V call is TRBV4-3, the J call TRBJ1-2; D perhaps matches TRBD1 (5 bases). The TCR comes from an adult in good health. The CDR3 DNA follows: TGCGCCAGCAGCCAGGTGACAGAGATGGGATATGGCTACACCTTC. This gives the protein CASSQVTEMGYGYTF.